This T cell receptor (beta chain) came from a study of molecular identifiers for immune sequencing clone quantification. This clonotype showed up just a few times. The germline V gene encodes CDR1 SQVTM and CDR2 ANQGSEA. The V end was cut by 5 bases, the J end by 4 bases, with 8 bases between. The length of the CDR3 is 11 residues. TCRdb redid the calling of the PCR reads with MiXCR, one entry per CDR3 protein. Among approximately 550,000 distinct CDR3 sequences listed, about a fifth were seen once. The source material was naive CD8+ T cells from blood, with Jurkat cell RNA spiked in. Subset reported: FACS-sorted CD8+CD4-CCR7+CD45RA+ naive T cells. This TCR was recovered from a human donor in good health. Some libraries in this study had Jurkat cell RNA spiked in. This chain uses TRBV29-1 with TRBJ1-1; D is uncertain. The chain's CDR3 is CSVSDCTEAFF. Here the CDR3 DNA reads TGCAGCGTTTCGGACTGCACTGAAGCTTTCTTT.